The 17 T cell receptor beta chains reported below all come from one sample, sequenced in a study of neurological immune-mediated disorders. MiXCR was run by TCRdb on the 5' RACE reads, yielding one entry per CDR3 protein. The sample contains some 78,000 distinct CDR3 sequences, 5% to 6% of which appear only once. The sequenced sample consisted of PBMCs. Receptor source: a woman younger than 45 with multiple sclerosis.

This clonotype was seen many times. V usage is TRBV5-1 and J usage is TRBJ2-1; 7 bases align to TRBD1. Germline V CDR1 and CDR2: SGHRS, YFSETQ. V gave up 2 bases and J gave up 8 bases; unmatched junction bases: 4. CDR3 length: 13 amino acids. CDR3 bases: TGCGCCAGCAGCTTACAGGGGCGGGATGAGCAGTTCTTC. This translates into CASSLQGRDEQFF.

This clonotype has only a few counts. This rearrangement joins TRBV5-1 to TRBJ2-3; the D gene is possibly TRBD2 (7 bases). The CDR3 extends over 15 amino acids. V lost 4 bases, J lost 1 base, and 13 bases lay in between. Germline-derived CDR1 and CDR2 are SGHRS and YFSETQ. CDR3 loop: CASSQQGGGTDTQYF. Here the CDR3 DNA reads TGCGCCAGCAGCCAACAGGGAGGGGGCACAGATACGCAGTATTTT.

This clonotype was seen at least ten times. The chain couples TRBV20-1 to TRBJ2-3; D may correspond to TRBD1 or TRBD2 (5 bases each). CDR3 length: 14 residues. Germline V lookup: CDR1 DFQATT, CDR2 SNEGSKA (reference sequence). V was clipped by 7 bases and J by 3 bases, with 17 bases between them. This CDR3 is CSGKGSDGTDTQYF. DNA for the CDR3: TGCAGTGGGAAGGGGAGCGACGGTACAGATACGCAGTATTTT.

About this clonotype itself: Relative to the germline gene, one junction end is altered; a read error may explain this. The V call is TRBV28, the J call TRBJ2-7, with no clear D. The CDR3 extends over 14 amino acids. Germline CDR1 reads MDHEN; CDR2 reads SYDVKM. CDR3 DNA: TGTGCAAGCAGTATAATACATGGGGTGGGCGAGCAGTACTTC. It specifies CASSIIHGVGEQYF.

This clonotype came up a few times. V is TRBV12-3 or TRBV12-4 and J is TRBJ2-3; either TRBD1 or TRBD2 may supply D (6 bases each). This CDR3 is 15 amino acids long. V was clipped by 3 bases and J by 6 bases, with 16 bases between them. CDR3: CASSFRGPSLDTQYF. DNA for the CDR3: TGTGCCAGCAGTTTTCGGGGGCCCTCTCTGGATACGCAGTATTTT.

The rearrangement links TRBV5-1 to TRBJ2-1; TRBD2 agrees at 8 bases. Germline lookup yields CDR1 SGHRS and CDR2 YFSETQ. J gave up 9 bases and V 4 bases, and 15 bases lay outside the gene matches. This CDR3 contains 16 residues. For the CDR3, the DNA is TGCGCCAGCAGCCCAGCCTCCGGGACTAGTGGATCTGAGCAGTTCTTC. Amino acids: CASSPASGTSGSEQFF.

The table lists this clonotype with many counts. V and J are TRBV20-1 and TRBJ2-1; 9 bases are a match to TRBD2. This CDR3 comprises 16 residues. Germline CDR1 DFQATT, CDR2 SNEGSKA (reference sequence). The ends lost 0 bases at V and 12 bases at J; junction bases unmatched: 15. CDR3 bases: TGCAGTGCTAGAGACCCGACTAGCGGCCTTTGGGGTATGCAGTTCTTC. This encodes CSARDPTSGLWGMQFF.

The rearrangement uses TRBV30 and TRBJ2-2; 8 bases fit TRBD1. Germline CDR1 GTSNPN, CDR2 SVGIG (reference sequence). V shed 0 bases, J shed 6 bases, and the junction held 6 bases outside the gene matches. The CDR3 is 15 residues long. CDR3 region: CAWSVRGRGPGELFF. The CDR3 bases are TGTGCCTGGAGTGTACGAGGCAGGGGGCCCGGGGAGCTGTTTTTT.

This clonotype occurred many times. The chain carries TRBV20-1 and TRBJ1-1, with D unresolved. With 1 base removed from V and 4 bases from J, the gap between germline ends came to 4 bases. Per the germline V gene, CDR1 is DFQATT and CDR2 is SNEGSKA (reference sequence). The CDR3 has 11 amino acids. The CDR3 DNA reads as TGCAGTGCTAGAGTTCGCACTGAAGCTTTCTTT. This sequence encodes CSARVRTEAFF.

V usage is TRBV5-1 and J usage is TRBJ2-5, with no clear D. The CDR3 is 16 residues long. CDR1 is SGHRS and CDR2 is YFSETQ in the germline V gene. V was shortened by 3 bases and J by 6 bases, with 21 bases between the two germline ends. The CDR3 region has the DNA TGCGCCAGCAGCTCCGATGTGGCCCAGAGACAACAGACCCAGTACTTC. Its protein is CASSSDVAQRQQTQYF.

The table lists this clonotype with many counts. The V and J genes are TRBV20-1 and TRBJ2-7; D is uncertain. The CDR3 runs 12 residues. V lost 3 bases, J lost 2 bases, and 8 bases lay in between. The germline V gene has CDR1 DFQATT and CDR2 SNEGSKA (reference sequence). The CDR3 nucleotides are TGCAGTGCTAGGTGGGCGCCCTACGAGCAGTACTTC. Its translation is CSARWAPYEQYF.

Many counts were recorded for this clonotype. The genes are TRBV5-1 and TRBJ2-2, with 10 bases matching TRBD1. The CDR3 runs to 15 residues. After removal of 4 bases from V and 4 bases from J, the junction contained 4 bases not matched to a gene. CDR1 is SGHRS and CDR2 is YFSETQ in the germline V gene. The CDR3 region has the DNA TGCGCCAGCAGCATGACAGGGGGCAGCACCGGGGAGCTGTTTTTT. Translation: CASSMTGGSTGELFF. The whole variable domain, filled in from reference TRBV5-1 and TRBJ2-2, reads KAGVTQTPRYLIKTRGQQVTLSCSPISGHRSVSWYQQTPGQGLQFLFEYFSETQRNKGNFPGRFSGRQFSNSRSEMNVSTLELGDSALYLCASSMTGGSTGELFFGEGSRLTVL.

This clonotype qualifies as medium-sized. The chain uses TRBV10-3 and TRBJ1-4; unclear D gene. Trimming shortened V by 4 bases and J by 0 bases, and 12 bases separated the two germline ends. Germline V gene data show CDR1 as ENHRY and CDR2 as SYGVKD. The CDR3 loop spans 16 amino acids. The CDR3, as DNA: TGTGCCATCAGTGTCGTGGCCAGTGCAACTAATGAAAAACTGTTTTTT. Its protein is CAISVVASATNEKLFF.

This clonotype was observed at least ten times. The chain uses TRBV12-3 or TRBV12-4 and TRBJ2-5; TRBD1 agrees at 8 bases. The V segment lost 4 bases and the J segment 4 bases; nucleotides outside the gene matches: 8. The CDR3 totals 15 residues. CDR3 in amino acids: CASSSQGARGETQYF. The DNA of the CDR3 is TGTGCCAGCAGTTCCCAGGGGGCGCGGGGAGAGACCCAGTACTTC.

This clonotype showed up many times. The rearrangement joins TRBV20-1 to TRBJ2-3, with D unclear. This CDR3 is built from 13 residues. Germline CDR1 DFQATT, CDR2 SNEGSKA (reference sequence). Trimming took 6 bases from V and 1 from J, leaving 11 bases between them. The CDR3 DNA reads TGCAGTGCCTTGTACCATGGCACAGATACGCAGTATTTT. Encoded protein: CSALYHGTDTQYF.

The table lists this clonotype with many counts. The chain couples TRBV5-1 to TRBJ1-2; a weak D match, TRBD1 (6 bases). The CDR3 spans 20 residues. Trimming took off 0 bases at V and 2 bases at J, with 26 bases between the two ends. Germline V gene lookup returns CDR1 SGHRS and CDR2 YFSETQ. CDR3 region: CASSLASHYRTVGQNYGYTF. The CDR3 DNA follows: TGCGCCAGCAGCTTGGCCAGTCATTACCGGACCGTTGGACAGAACTATGGCTACACCTTC.

This clonotype came up many times. The V call is TRBV5-1, the J call TRBJ2-3; D is perhaps TRBD1 (6 bases). Germline CDR1 reads SGHRS; CDR2 reads YFSETQ. The CDR3 length is 15 residues. The V and J ends lost 0 bases and 4 bases respectively, with 12 bases between them. The CDR3 sequence: CASSLEPQGSDTQYF. The CDR3 DNA follows: TGCGCCAGCAGCTTGGAGCCACAGGGTTCAGATACGCAGTATTTT.